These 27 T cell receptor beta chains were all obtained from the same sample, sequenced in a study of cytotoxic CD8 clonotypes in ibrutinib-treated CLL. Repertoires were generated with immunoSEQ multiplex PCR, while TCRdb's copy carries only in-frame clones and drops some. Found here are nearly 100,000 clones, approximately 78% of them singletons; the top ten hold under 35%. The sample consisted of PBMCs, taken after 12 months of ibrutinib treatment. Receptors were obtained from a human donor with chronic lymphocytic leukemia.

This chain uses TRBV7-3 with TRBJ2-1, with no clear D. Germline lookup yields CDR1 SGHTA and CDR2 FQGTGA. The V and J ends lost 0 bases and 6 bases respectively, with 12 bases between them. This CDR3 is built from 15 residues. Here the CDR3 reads CASSLTLRRSNEQFF. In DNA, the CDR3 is TGTGCCAGCAGCTTAACTCTGAGACGGAGCAATGAGCAGTTCTTC. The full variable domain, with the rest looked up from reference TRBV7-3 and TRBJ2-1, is GAGVSQTPSNKVTEKGKYVELRCDPISGHTALYWYRQSLGQGPEFLIYFQGTGAADDSGLPNDRFFAVRPEGSVSTLKIQRTERGDSAVYLCASSLTLRRSNEQFFGPGTRLTVL.

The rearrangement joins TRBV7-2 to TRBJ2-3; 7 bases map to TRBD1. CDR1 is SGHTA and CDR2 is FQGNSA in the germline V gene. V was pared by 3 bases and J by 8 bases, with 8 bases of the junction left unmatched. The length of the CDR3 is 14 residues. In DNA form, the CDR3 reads TGTGCCAGCAGCTTCGAGACAGGGCGCGGTACGCAGTATTTT. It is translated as CASSFETGRGTQYF.

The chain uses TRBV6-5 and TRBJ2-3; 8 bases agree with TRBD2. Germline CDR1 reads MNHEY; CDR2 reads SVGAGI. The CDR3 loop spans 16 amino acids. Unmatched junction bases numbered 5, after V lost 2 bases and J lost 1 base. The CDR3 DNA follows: TGTGCCAGCAGTTACGGAGCGGGGGAACGCACAGATACGCAGTATTTT. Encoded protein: CASSYGAGERTDTQYF.

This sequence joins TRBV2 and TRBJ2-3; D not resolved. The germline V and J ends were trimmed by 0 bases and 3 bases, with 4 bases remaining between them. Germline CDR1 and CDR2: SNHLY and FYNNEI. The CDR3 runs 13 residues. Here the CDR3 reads CASSEAVTDTQYF. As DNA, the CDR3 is TGTGCCAGCAGTGAAGCGGTAACAGATACGCAGTATTTT.

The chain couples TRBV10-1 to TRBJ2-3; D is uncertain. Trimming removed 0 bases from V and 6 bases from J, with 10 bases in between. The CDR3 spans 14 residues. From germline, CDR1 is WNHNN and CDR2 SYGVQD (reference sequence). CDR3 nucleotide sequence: TGCGCCAGCAGTGAGTCTGTCCCGCGGGATACGCAGTATTTT. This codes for CASSESVPRDTQYF.

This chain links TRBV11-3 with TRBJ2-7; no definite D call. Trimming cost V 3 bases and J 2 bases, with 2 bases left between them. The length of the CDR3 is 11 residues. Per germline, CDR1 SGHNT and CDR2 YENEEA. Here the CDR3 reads CASSFPYEQYF. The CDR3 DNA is TGTGCCAGCAGCTTTCCCTACGAGCAGTACTTC.

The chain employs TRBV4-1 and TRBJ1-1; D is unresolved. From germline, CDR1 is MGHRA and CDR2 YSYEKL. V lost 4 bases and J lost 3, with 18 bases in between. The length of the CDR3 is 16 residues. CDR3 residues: CASSLDFLGSDTEAFF. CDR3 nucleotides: TGCGCCAGCAGCCTCGATTTCTTGGGAAGTGACACTGAAGCTTTCTTT.

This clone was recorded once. The CDR3 here is CASSKGYRDQPQHF. CDR3 sequence (DNA): TGTGCCAGCAGCAAAGGCTACAGGGATCAGCCCCAGCATTTT. The chain uses TRBV21-1 and TRBJ1-5; no check of the table's D call, TRBD1, against the DNA was made. TRBV21-1 is noted as a pseudogene. The CDR3 is 14 amino acids.

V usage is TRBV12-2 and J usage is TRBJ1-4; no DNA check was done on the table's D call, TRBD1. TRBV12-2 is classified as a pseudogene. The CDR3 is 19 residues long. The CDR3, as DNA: TGTGCAAGTCGCTCCTACCCGACAGGGGGCGAGGGAACTAATGAAAAACTGTTTTTT. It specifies CASRSYPTGGEGTNEKLFF.

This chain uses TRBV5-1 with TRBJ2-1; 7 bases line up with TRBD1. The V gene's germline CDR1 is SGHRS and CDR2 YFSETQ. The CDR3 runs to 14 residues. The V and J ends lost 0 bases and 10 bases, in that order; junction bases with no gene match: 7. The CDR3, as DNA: TGCGCCAGCAGCTTGGAACAGGGGCAAAAGGAGCAGTTCTTC. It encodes CASSLEQGQKEQFF.

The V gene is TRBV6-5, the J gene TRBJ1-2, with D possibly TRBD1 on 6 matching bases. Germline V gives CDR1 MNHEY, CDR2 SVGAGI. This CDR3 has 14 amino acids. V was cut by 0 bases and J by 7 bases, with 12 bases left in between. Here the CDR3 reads CASSYSTGQGGYTF. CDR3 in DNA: TGTGCCAGCAGTTACTCGACAGGTCAGGGTGGCTACACCTTC.

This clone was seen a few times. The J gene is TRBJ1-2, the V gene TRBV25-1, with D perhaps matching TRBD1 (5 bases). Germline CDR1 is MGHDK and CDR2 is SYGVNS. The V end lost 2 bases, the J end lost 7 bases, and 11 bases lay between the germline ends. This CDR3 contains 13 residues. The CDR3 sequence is CASSEPGIGGYTF. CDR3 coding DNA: TGTGCCAGCAGTGAACCAGGGATAGGTGGCTACACCTTC.

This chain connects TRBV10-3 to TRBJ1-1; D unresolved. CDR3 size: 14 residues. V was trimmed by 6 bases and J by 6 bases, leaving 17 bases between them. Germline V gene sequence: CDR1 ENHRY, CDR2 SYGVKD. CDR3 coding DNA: TGTGCCATCAGGGATCGAGTCGAAGGTCCTGAAGCTTTCTTT. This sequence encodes CAIRDRVEGPEAFF.

CDR3 DNA: TGTGCCAGCAGCTCCGACAGGGCCGACTCACCCCTCCACTTT. It encodes CASSSDRADSPLHF. The J gene is TRBJ1-6, the V gene TRBV5-6; 7 bases map to TRBD1. The junction had 7 bases not matched to a gene; V was cut back by 3 bases and J by 10 bases. From germline, CDR1 is SGHDT and CDR2 YYEEEE. The length of the CDR3 is 14 residues.

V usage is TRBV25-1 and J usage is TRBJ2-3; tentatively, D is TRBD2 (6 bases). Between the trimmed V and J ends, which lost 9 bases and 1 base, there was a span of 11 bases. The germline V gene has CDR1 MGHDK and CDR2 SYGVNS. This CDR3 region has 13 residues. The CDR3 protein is CASRERGTDTQYF. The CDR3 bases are TGTGCCAGTCGCGAGCGGGGCACAGATACGCAGTATTTT.

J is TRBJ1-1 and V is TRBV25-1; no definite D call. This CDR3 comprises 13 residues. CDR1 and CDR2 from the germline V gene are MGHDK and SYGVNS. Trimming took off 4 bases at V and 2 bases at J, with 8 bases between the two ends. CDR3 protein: CASSGSRNTEAFF. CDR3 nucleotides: TGTGCCAGCAGTGGCAGCCGCAACACTGAAGCTTTCTTT.

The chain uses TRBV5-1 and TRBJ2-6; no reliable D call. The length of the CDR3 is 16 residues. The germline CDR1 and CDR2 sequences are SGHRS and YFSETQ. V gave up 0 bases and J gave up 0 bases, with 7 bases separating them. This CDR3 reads CASSLGEDSGANVLTF. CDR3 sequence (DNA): TGCGCCAGCAGCTTGGGCGAAGACTCTGGGGCCAACGTCCTGACTTTC.

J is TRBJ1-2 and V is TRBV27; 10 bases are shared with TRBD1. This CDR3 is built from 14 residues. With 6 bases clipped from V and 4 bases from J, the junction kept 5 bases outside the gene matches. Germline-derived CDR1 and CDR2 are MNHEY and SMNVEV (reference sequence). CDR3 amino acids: CASRPDRGGYGYTF. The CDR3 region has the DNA TGTGCCAGCAGACCGGACAGGGGGGGCTATGGCTACACCTTC.

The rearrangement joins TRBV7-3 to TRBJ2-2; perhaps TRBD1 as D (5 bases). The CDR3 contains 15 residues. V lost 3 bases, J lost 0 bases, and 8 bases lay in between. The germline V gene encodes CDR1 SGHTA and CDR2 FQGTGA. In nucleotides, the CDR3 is TGTGCCAGCAGCTTGACACAGGCGAACACCGGGGAGCTGTTTTTT. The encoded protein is CASSLTQANTGELFF.

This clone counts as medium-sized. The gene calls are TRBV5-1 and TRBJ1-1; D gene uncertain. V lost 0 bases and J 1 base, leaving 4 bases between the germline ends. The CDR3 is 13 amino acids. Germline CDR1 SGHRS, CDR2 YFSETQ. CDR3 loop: CASSLDPNTEAFF. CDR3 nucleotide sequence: TGCGCCAGCAGCTTGGACCCGAACACTGAAGCTTTCTTT.

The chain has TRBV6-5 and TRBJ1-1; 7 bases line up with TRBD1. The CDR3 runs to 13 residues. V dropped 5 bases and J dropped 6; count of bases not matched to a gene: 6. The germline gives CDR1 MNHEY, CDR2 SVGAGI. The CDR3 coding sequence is TGTGCCAGCAGTACCCCAGGGGGTCCTGAAGCTTTCTTT. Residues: CASSTPGGPEAFF.

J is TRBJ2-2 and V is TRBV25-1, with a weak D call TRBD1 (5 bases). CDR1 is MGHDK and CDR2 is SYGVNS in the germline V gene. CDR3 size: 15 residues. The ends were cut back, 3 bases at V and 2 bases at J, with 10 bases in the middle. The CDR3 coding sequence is TGTGCCAGCAGTGACGGACAAATCAACACCGGGGAGCTGTTTTTT. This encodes CASSDGQINTGELFF.

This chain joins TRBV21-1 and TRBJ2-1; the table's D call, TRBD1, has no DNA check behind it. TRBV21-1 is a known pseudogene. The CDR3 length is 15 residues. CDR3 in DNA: TGTGCCAGCAGCCGCCCACAGGGATCTTGCAATGAGCAGTTCTTC. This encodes CASSRPQGSCNEQFF.

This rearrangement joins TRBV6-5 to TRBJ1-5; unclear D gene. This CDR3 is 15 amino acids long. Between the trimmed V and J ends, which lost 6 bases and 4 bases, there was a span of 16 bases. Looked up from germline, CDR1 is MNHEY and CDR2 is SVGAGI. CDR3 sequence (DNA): TGTGCCAGCAGACGCAAACCAGACCGAAATCAGCCCCAGCATTTT. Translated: CASRRKPDRNQPQHF.

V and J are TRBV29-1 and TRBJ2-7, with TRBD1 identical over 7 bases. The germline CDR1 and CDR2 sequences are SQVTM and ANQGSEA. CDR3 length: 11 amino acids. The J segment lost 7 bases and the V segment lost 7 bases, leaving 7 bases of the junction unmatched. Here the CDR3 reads CSGRQGGEQYF. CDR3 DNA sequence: TGCAGCGGACGACAGGGTGGTGAGCAGTACTTC.

The CDR3 here is CASSPYNSYNEQFF. In DNA, the CDR3 is TGTGCCAGCAGCCCTTATAATTCCTACAATGAGCAGTTCTTC. The V call is TRBV7-2, the J call TRBJ2-1; D gene uncertain. V was cut by 5 bases and J by 1 base, with 9 bases left in between. Germline CDR1 SGHTA, CDR2 FQGNSA. The CDR3 length is 14 residues.

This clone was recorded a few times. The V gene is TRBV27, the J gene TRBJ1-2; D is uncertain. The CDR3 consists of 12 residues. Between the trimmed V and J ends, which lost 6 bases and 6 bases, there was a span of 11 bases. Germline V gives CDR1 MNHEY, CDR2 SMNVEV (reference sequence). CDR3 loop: CASSASGDGYTF. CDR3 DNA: TGTGCCAGCAGCGCAAGCGGAGATGGCTACACCTTC.